This TCR beta chain was captured by sequencing in a study of cytomegalovirus exposure and HLA in healthy donors. Study observations and caveats: Among donors in an Asian-associated ancestry cluster, a later analysis reportedly found fewer N-insertions than the approximately 670-donor mean. An analysis done earlier found most TCR beta V segments productive about 87% or about 30% of the time. A likely sequencing artifact accounted for one observed cluster of highly shared sequence variants.

As concerns this clone: Antigen specificity is unknown.

PCR primers comprised 60 Vbeta and 13 Jbeta primers. Sequencing used immunoSEQ multiplex PCR; TCRdb keeps in-frame clones, though not all of them. The repertoire holds 65,000 or so clones, with about 80% as singletons. Everyone who donated was a healthy bone marrow donor. J lost 4 bases, V lost 0 bases, and 12 bases had no gene match. This CDR3 region has 18 residues. From germline, CDR1 is MNHEY and CDR2 SMNVEV (reference sequence). Specimen: PBMCs. The genes are TRBV27 and TRBJ2-7; 10 positions agree with TRBD1. The receptor was derived from a woman in her thirties or forties in good health and CMV-seropositive. CDR3 sequence (DNA): TGTGCCAGCAGTTTATCGCTAACGGGACAGGGGTCTCTATACGAGCAGTACTTC. Its protein product is CASSLSLTGQGSLYEQYF.